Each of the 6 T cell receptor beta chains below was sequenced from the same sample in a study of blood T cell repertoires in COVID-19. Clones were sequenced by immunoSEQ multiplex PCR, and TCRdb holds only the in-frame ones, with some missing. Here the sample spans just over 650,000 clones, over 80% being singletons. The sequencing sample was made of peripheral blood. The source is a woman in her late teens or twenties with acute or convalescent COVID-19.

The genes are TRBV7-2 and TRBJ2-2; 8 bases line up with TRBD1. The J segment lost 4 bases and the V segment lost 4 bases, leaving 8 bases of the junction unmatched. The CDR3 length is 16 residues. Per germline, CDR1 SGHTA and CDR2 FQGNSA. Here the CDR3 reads CASSSTDRVATGELFF. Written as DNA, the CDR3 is TGTGCCAGCAGCTCGACGGACAGGGTCGCCACCGGGGAGCTGTTTTTT.

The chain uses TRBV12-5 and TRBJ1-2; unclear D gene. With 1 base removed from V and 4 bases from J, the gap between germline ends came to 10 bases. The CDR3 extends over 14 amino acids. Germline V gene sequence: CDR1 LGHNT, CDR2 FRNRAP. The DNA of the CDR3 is TGTGCTAGTGGTTTGGGCGGCTCCGGCTATGGCTACACCTTC. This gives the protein CASGLGGSGYGYTF.

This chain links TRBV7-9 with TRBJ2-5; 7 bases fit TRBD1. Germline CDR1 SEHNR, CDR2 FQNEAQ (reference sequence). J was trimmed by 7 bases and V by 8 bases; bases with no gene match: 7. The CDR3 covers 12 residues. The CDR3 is CASGQGVGTQYF. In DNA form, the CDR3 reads TGTGCCAGCGGTCAGGGGGTGGGGACCCAGTACTTC.

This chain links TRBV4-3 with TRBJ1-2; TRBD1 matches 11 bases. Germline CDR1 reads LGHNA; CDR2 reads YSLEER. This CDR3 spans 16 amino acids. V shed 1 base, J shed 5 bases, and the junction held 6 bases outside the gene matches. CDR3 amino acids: CASSQVGTGGRYGYTF. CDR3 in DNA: TGCGCCAGCAGCCAAGTTGGGACAGGGGGAAGGTATGGCTACACCTTC.

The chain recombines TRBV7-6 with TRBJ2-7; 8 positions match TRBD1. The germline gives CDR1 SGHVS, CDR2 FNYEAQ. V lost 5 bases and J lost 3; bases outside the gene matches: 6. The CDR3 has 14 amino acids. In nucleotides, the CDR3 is TGTGCCAGCAGCAAAAGACAGGGGTTCTACGAGCAGTACTTC. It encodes CASSKRQGFYEQYF.

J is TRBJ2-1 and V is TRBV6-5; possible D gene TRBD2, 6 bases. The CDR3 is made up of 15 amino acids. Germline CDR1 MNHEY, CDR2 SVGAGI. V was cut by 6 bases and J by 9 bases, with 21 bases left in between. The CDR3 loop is CASSPSGLYGGEQFF. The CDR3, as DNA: TGTGCCAGCAGCCCGAGCGGGCTGTATGGGGGTGAGCAGTTCTTC.